This T cell receptor beta chain derives from a study of blood T cell repertoires in COVID-19. Looking at the study overall: COVID-19 samples, acute and convalescent, were from the United States, Italy and Spain. The analysed material was cDNA or gDNA that came from T cells, B-cell-depleted T cells, or PBMCs.

The CDR3 totals 14 residues. Looked up from germline, CDR1 is GTSNPN and CDR2 is SVGIG (reference sequence). V gave up 4 bases and J gave up 9 bases; unmatched junction bases: 8. Per the authors' pipeline: The assay estimated nucleated cells by amplifying reference gene primers. Sequenced by immunoSEQ multiplex PCR; TCRdb stores in-frame clones only, minus some. V and J calls and clone size are copied from that table; D and trimming were computed from the DNA. The repertoire consists of roughly 86,000 clones, with around 84% occurring once and the leading ten covering around 5%. The specimen was peripheral blood. The chain joins TRBV30 to TRBJ2-1, with 11 bases lining up with TRBD2. This TCR derives from a man between 40 and 49 years old with acute or convalescent COVID-19. This chain's CDR3 is CAWTTSGELIEQFF. The CDR3 coding sequence is TGTGCCTGGACGACTAGCGGGGAACTCATTGAGCAGTTCTTC.